One sample yielded the 27 T cell receptor beta chains listed below, sequenced in a study of blood T cell repertoires in COVID-19. Assay used: immunoSEQ multiplex PCR; TCRdb lists only in-frame clones, some missing. The data contain roughly 140,000 clones, roughly 84% of them singletons. Sequenced sample: PBMCs or T cells enriched from blood (not recorded which). Receptors originate from a man aged 45 to 65 in a cohort exposed to, infected with or recovered from COVID-19 (not recorded which).

This clone was counted a few times. This rearrangement joins TRBV9 to TRBJ2-7, with TRBD1 as a possible D gene (6 bases). The CDR3 has 14 residues. Trimming removed 0 bases at V and 3 bases at J, with 10 bases between. Germline lookup yields CDR1 SGDLS and CDR2 YYNGEE. The CDR3: CASSVGQAVYEQYF. The CDR3 DNA sequence: TGTGCCAGCAGCGTAGGACAGGCGGTCTACGAGCAGTACTTC.

The chain carries TRBV28 and TRBJ1-2; 11 positions match TRBD1. Trimming cost V 4 bases and J 6 bases; bases outside gene matches: 13. Germline CDR1 MDHEN, CDR2 SYDVKM. This CDR3 contains 17 residues. The CDR3 sequence is CASSSIEPPDRGHGYTF. The CDR3 region has the DNA TGTGCCAGCAGTTCGATAGAACCCCCGGACAGGGGGCATGGCTACACCTTC.

The genes are TRBV13 and TRBJ1-2; TRBD1 matches at 9 bases. Unmatched junction bases numbered 22, after V lost 3 bases and J lost 2 bases. This CDR3 comprises 21 residues. The germline CDR1 and CDR2 sequences are PRHDT and FYEKMQ (reference sequence). CDR3 protein: CASSLSTRDRAISPRNYGYTF. The CDR3 DNA reads TGTGCCAGCAGCTTGTCGACCCGGGACAGGGCGATCAGCCCACGGAACTATGGCTACACCTTC.

This chain links TRBV10-3 with TRBJ2-5, with 7 positions matching TRBD2. Losses at the gene ends were 4 bases for V and 5 bases for J; bases not matched to a gene: 1. The germline V gene encodes CDR1 ENHRY and CDR2 SYGVKD. The CDR3 runs 12 residues. CDR3 DNA sequence: TGTGCCATCAGTGTCGGGAGGGAGACCCAGTACTTC. Its translation is CAISVGRETQYF.

The chain uses TRBV9 and TRBJ1-2; 7 positions agree with TRBD1. The CDR3 is 16 residues long. After removal of 0 bases from V and 8 bases from J, the junction contained 13 bases not matched to a gene. The germline V gene encodes CDR1 SGDLS and CDR2 YYNGEE. The CDR3 nucleotides read TGTGCCAGCAGCGTAGGATTACAGGGGACCACGGGGGGCTACACCTTC. This encodes CASSVGLQGTTGGYTF.

J is TRBJ2-7 and V is TRBV4-1, with D maybe TRBD2 (6 bases). Germline lookup yields CDR1 MGHRA and CDR2 YSYEKL. The CDR3 contains 15 residues. V was cut by 1 base and J by 6 bases, with 16 bases left in between. CDR3 loop: CASSQGPSQGGEQYF. As DNA, the CDR3 is TGCGCCAGCAGCCAAGGACCGTCGCAGGGAGGCGAGCAGTACTTC.

The rearrangement joins TRBV28 to TRBJ2-1, with 9 bases aligning to TRBD2. CDR1 is MDHEN and CDR2 is SYDVKM in the germline V gene. The CDR3 runs to 16 residues. V shed 5 bases, J shed 10 bases, and the junction held 15 bases outside the gene matches. The CDR3 loop is CASSPNLSGRKEEQFF. The DNA of the CDR3 is TGTGCCAGCAGTCCCAACCTTAGCGGGAGAAAGGAGGAGCAGTTCTTC. Full variable domain (remainder filled in from reference TRBV28 and TRBJ2-1): DVKVTQSSRYLVKRTGEKVFLECVQDMDHENMFWYRQDPGLGLRLIYFSYDVKMKEKGDIPEGYSVSREKKERFSLILESASTNQTSMYLCASSPNLSGRKEEQFFGPGTRLTVL.

The chain joins TRBV11-2 to TRBJ1-1; D is unclear. V shed 5 bases and J shed 4 bases, with 11 bases lying between them. The CDR3 runs 13 residues. Germline CDR1 reads SGHAT; CDR2 reads FQNNGV. CDR3 sequence: CASSARGGTEAFF. CDR3 nucleotide sequence: TGTGCCAGCAGCGCGCGGGGAGGCACTGAAGCTTTCTTT.

V gene TRBV2 combines with J gene TRBJ2-1, with a possible D match to TRBD1 (6 bases). V was shortened by 5 bases and J by 4 bases, with 15 bases between the two germline ends. This CDR3 has 15 amino acids. The germline V gene has CDR1 SNHLY and CDR2 FYNNEI. This chain's CDR3 is CASSIQGRNYNEQFF. DNA of the CDR3: TGTGCCAGCAGTATACAGGGAAGAAATTACAATGAGCAGTTCTTC.

The chain links TRBV20-1 to TRBJ1-2; D gene uncertain. The CDR3 consists of 11 residues. Germline V gives CDR1 DFQATT, CDR2 SNEGSKA (reference sequence). V lost 1 base and J 8 bases, leaving 8 bases between the germline ends. CDR3 sequence reads: CSARVTEGYTF. CDR3 coding DNA: TGCAGTGCTAGAGTTACAGAGGGCTACACCTTC.

This clone has just a few counts. V usage is TRBV9 and J usage is TRBJ2-1; TRBD2 matches at 8 bases. The CDR3 consists of 18 residues. The junction had 8 bases not matched to a gene; V was cut back by 0 bases and J by 0 bases. CDR1 is SGDLS and CDR2 is YYNGEE in the germline V gene. The CDR3 sequence: CASSVAGGASSSYNEQFF. The CDR3 DNA is TGTGCCAGCAGCGTAGCCGGGGGGGCGTCTAGCTCCTACAATGAGCAGTTCTTC.

The chain is built from TRBV6-2 or TRBV6-3 and TRBJ1-2; TRBD1 matches at 7 bases. The CDR3 length is 12 residues. Germline V CDR1 and CDR2: MNHEY, SVGEGT. V gave up 4 bases and J gave up 5 bases; unmatched junction bases: 1. The CDR3 region has the DNA TGTGCCAGCAGTTCGACAGGGTATGGCTACACCTTC. Protein: CASSSTGYGYTF.

This clone has only one observation. V gene TRBV27 combines with J gene TRBJ2-3; D not resolved. CDR3 length: 11 residues. CDR1 MNHEY and CDR2 SMNVEV come from the germline V gene (reference sequence). V lost 7 bases to trimming and J lost 4 bases, with 6 bases between them. The CDR3 bases are TGTGCCAGCAATTCGGCAGATACGCAGTATTTT. This codes for CASNSADTQYF.

V is TRBV7-8 and J is TRBJ2-4; D is perhaps TRBD1 (5 bases). V lost 1 base and J 1 base, leaving 11 bases between the germline ends. The CDR3 is 16 amino acids. Germline CDR1 is SGHVS and CDR2 is FQNEAQ. In nucleotides, the CDR3 is TGTGCCAGCAGCTTAGAAGCAGGGTGGGCCAAAAACATTCAGTACTTC. It yields the protein CASSLEAGWAKNIQYF.

This clone was picked up one time. CDR3 sequence: CASSLAGTGDLGPQHF. In DNA form, the CDR3 reads TGTGCCAGCAGCTTAGCCGGGACAGGGGACCTCGGGCCCCAGCATTTT. V usage is TRBV7-9 and J usage is TRBJ1-5; 10 nucleotides agree with TRBD1. The CDR3 extends over 16 amino acids. Germline CDR1 reads SEHNR; CDR2 reads FQNEAQ (reference sequence). Losses at the gene ends were 0 bases for V and 9 bases for J; bases not matched to a gene: 8.

This clone has only a few counts. This chain connects TRBV27 to TRBJ2-1; 8 bases map to TRBD2. Per the germline V gene, CDR1 is MNHEY and CDR2 is SMNVEV (reference sequence). The length of the CDR3 is 14 residues. Unmatched junction bases numbered 12, after V lost 5 bases and J lost 12 bases. Here the CDR3 reads CASSPGLASDVQFF. CDR3 DNA: TGTGCCAGCAGTCCAGGACTAGCATCTGACGTGCAGTTCTTC.

CDR3 in DNA: TGCGCCAGCAGCCAAGATGCGTTACTCAAGAACACTGAAGCTTTCTTT. Its translation is CASSQDALLKNTEAFF. This chain links TRBV4-1 with TRBJ1-1; D gene uncertain. Germline assignment: CDR1 MGHRA and CDR2 YSYEKL. This CDR3 is 16 amino acids long. V was clipped by 0 bases and J by 1 base, with 12 bases between them.

The chain is built from TRBV4-1 and TRBJ2-7; D is possibly TRBD2 (5 bases). V was cut by 1 base and J by 4 bases, with 14 bases left in between. Germline V lookup: CDR1 MGHRA, CDR2 YSYEKL. CDR3 size: 15 residues. The CDR3 reads CASSQVGAVSYEQYF. CDR3 nucleotide sequence: TGCGCCAGCAGCCAAGTGGGAGCAGTGTCGTACGAGCAGTACTTC.

This chain joins TRBV5-5 and TRBJ1-1, with TRBD1 matching over 7 bases. Germline V gene lookup returns CDR1 SGHKS and CDR2 YYEKEE (reference sequence). The CDR3 is made up of 17 amino acids. The trim removed 0 bases at V and 3 bases at J, leaving 11 bases unmatched. The CDR3 reads CASSLANGHRGDTEAFF. The CDR3 DNA reads as TGTGCCAGCAGCTTGGCCAATGGACACAGGGGTGACACTGAAGCTTTCTTT.

The CDR3 protein is CASSAGTVPTYEQYF. CDR3 nucleotides: TGTGCCAGCAGTGCCGGGACAGTCCCAACCTACGAGCAGTACTTC. The gene calls are TRBV28 and TRBJ2-7; TRBD1 matches 7 bases. With V trimmed by 5 bases and J by 2 bases, 9 bases remained unmatched. Germline values: CDR1 MDHEN, CDR2 SYDVKM. The CDR3 has 15 amino acids. Together with reference TRBV28 and TRBJ2-7, the CDR3 gives the full variable domain: DVKVTQSSRYLVKRTGEKVFLECVQDMDHENMFWYRQDPGLGLRLIYFSYDVKMKEKGDIPEGYSVSREKKERFSLILESASTNQTSMYLCASSAGTVPTYEQYFGPGTRLTVT.

The chain has TRBV2 and TRBJ2-2; 12 bases map to TRBD1. Trimming cost V 4 bases and J 1 base; bases outside gene matches: 7. The CDR3 runs 18 residues. In germline, CDR1 is SNHLY, CDR2 FYNNEI. CDR3 coding DNA: TGTGCCAGCAGTGGGGGACAGGGGGCGCTTGGGAACACCGGGGAGCTGTTTTTT. It yields the protein CASSGGQGALGNTGELFF.

This clone has only a few counts. The rearrangement links TRBV2 to TRBJ1-1; 7 bases align to TRBD1. The V gene end was trimmed by 1 base and the J gene end by 2 bases; junction bases not matched to a gene: 1. This CDR3 comprises 14 residues. Germline CDR1 SNHLY, CDR2 FYNNEI. The CDR3 region has the DNA TGTGCCAGCAGTGAAGGACAGGGAAACACTGAAGCTTTCTTT. Protein product: CASSEGQGNTEAFF. The whole variable domain, remainder taken from reference TRBV2 and TRBJ1-1, is EPEVTQTPSHQVTQMGQEVILRCVPISNHLYFYWYRQILGQKVEFLVSFYNNEISEKSEIFDDQFSVERPDGSNFTLKIRSTKLEDSAMYFCASSEGQGNTEAFFGQGTRLTVV.

This sequence joins TRBV9 and TRBJ2-2, with 9 bases that match TRBD2. The CDR3 has 15 residues. Losses at the gene ends were 3 bases for V and 6 bases for J; bases not matched to a gene: 6. Germline values: CDR1 SGDLS, CDR2 YYNGEE. CDR3 in amino acids: CASSGSGSVAGELFF. The CDR3 DNA reads as TGTGCCAGCAGCGGTAGCGGGAGTGTTGCCGGGGAGCTGTTTTTT.

The chain is built from TRBV29-1 and TRBJ1-2; the D gene is possibly TRBD1 (5 bases). The CDR3 length is 12 residues. The germline gives CDR1 SQVTM, CDR2 ANQGSEA. Trimming removed 3 bases at V and 8 bases at J, with 13 bases between. The CDR3 region has the DNA TGCAGCGTTGAGGGCAGGGAAAGAGGCTACACCTTC. Translated: CSVEGRERGYTF.

The J gene is TRBJ2-1, the V gene TRBV3-1 (or the pseudogene TRBV3-2), with D possibly matching TRBD2 (6 bases). Trimming pared 1 base from V and 5 bases from J, leaving 18 bases between. Germline lookup yields CDR1 LGHDT and CDR2 YNNKEL (reference sequence). The CDR3 has 17 amino acids. The CDR3 spells CASSQAAGGPRDNEQFF. In nucleotides, the CDR3 is TGTGCCAGCAGCCAAGCTGCTGGAGGGCCGAGGGACAATGAGCAGTTCTTC.

The chain couples TRBV29-1 to TRBJ1-1, with 7 bases matching TRBD1. Germline lookup yields CDR1 SQVTM and CDR2 ANQGSEA. The V gene end was trimmed by 7 bases and the J gene end by 8 bases; junction bases not matched to a gene: 13. The CDR3 spans 13 residues. The DNA of the CDR3 is TGCAGCGCCTTCCTACGGGACAGTACCGAAGCTTTCTTT. The encoded protein is CSAFLRDSTEAFF. Variable domain in full (rest from reference TRBV29-1 and TRBJ1-1): SAVISQKPSRDICQRGTSLTIQCQVDSQVTMMFWYRQQPGQSLTLIATANQGSEATYESGFVIDKFPISRPNLTFSTLTVSNMSPEDSSIYLCSAFLRDSTEAFFGQGTRLTVV.

The count of this clone is one. The chain joins TRBV3-1 (or the pseudogene TRBV3-2) to TRBJ2-2; 9 bases align to TRBD2. V lost 6 bases and J lost 3; bases outside the gene matches: 8. The CDR3 loop spans 16 amino acids. Germline-derived CDR1 and CDR2 are LGHDT and YNNKEL (reference sequence). CDR3 in amino acids: CASSTRREGDTGELFF. For the CDR3, the DNA is TGTGCCAGCAGTACTCGGCGGGAGGGGGACACCGGGGAGCTGTTTTTT.